A single sample is the source of the 17 T cell receptor beta chains below, sequenced in a study of Graves' ophthalmopathy and Graves' hyperthyroidism. Amplification targeted the TCR beta CDR3 regions, with RNA transcripts as the source material. The authors performed first-round RT-PCR with HTBI primers and then a second-round multiplex PCR. TCRdb re-called the multiplex PCR reads through MiXCR, storing one row per CDR3 protein. Here the sample spans about 210,000 distinct CDR3 sequences, roughly 27% being singletons. The sample taken for sequencing was peripheral blood. The source of these receptors is a man aged 45-65 years with Graves' ophthalmopathy.

The rearrangement joins TRBV6-2 or TRBV6-3 to TRBJ2-5; D perhaps matches TRBD2 (5 bases). V was clipped by 2 bases and J by 7 bases, with 17 bases between them. The CDR3 contains 15 residues. Germline V lookup: CDR1 MNHEY, CDR2 SVGEGT. CDR3: CASSYAGNLKGTQYF. In DNA, the CDR3 is TGTGCCAGCAGTTACGCGGGCAACCTGAAGGGGACCCAGTACTTC.

This clonotype was detected many times. This chain joins TRBV19 and TRBJ2-7, with 7 bases fitting TRBD1. V lost 9 bases to trimming and J lost 3 bases; unmatched junction nucleotides: 8. Germline V gene data show CDR1 as LNHDA and CDR2 as SQIVND (reference sequence). The CDR3 extends over 13 amino acids. The CDR3 spells CASAGTAIYEQYF. The CDR3 coding sequence is TGTGCCAGCGCCGGGACAGCCATCTACGAGCAGTACTTC.

This clonotype was observed many times. J is TRBJ2-2 and V is TRBV30; D may correspond to TRBD1 or TRBD2 (5 bases each). The V gene lost 0 bases and the J gene lost 4 bases, with 9 bases spanning the gap. Germline loops: CDR1 GTSNPN, CDR2 SVGIG (reference sequence). This CDR3 spans 14 amino acids. The CDR3 nucleotides are TGTGCCTGGAGTGTACGGGGCGGCACCGGGGAGCTGTTTTTT. Residues: CAWSVRGGTGELFF.

The chain uses TRBV28 and TRBJ2-7; 8 bases are a match to TRBD1. This CDR3 spans 13 amino acids. The germline V gene encodes CDR1 MDHEN and CDR2 SYDVKM. Trimming cost V 5 bases and J 6 bases; bases outside gene matches: 6. The CDR3 nucleotides read TGTGCCAGCAGTACCGGGACAGGAGGCGAGCAGTACTTC. This translates into CASSTGTGGEQYF.

This clonotype came up many times. J is TRBJ2-2 and V is TRBV5-1, with D maybe TRBD2 (5 bases). The CDR3 consists of 15 residues. V gave up 1 base and J gave up 5 bases, with 12 bases separating them. From germline, CDR1 is SGHRS and CDR2 YFSETQ. The CDR3: CASSLLQTGTGELFF. CDR3 sequence (DNA): TGCGCCAGCAGCTTGCTCCAGACGGGGACCGGGGAGCTGTTTTTT.

This clonotype was seen repeatedly, ten times or more. The chain recombines TRBV30 with TRBJ1-5, with D possibly TRBD1 on 6 matching bases. CDR1 and CDR2 (germline): GTSNPN, SVGIG (reference sequence). Trimming removed 2 bases from V and 6 bases from J, with 11 bases in between. The CDR3 contains 13 residues. The CDR3 sequence: CAWSLGGRQPQHF. CDR3 coding DNA: TGTGCCTGGAGTTTAGGGGGGCGTCAGCCCCAGCATTTT. The full variable domain, its missing parts supplied by reference TRBV30 and TRBJ1-5, is SQTIHQWPATLVQPVGSPLSLECTVEGTSNPNLYWYRQAAGRGLQLLFYSVGIGQISSEVPQNLSASRPQDRQFILSSKKLLLSDSGFYLCAWSLGGRQPQHFGDGTRLSIL.

The rearrangement joins TRBV19 to TRBJ2-7, with TRBD2 identical over 11 bases. Germline lookup yields CDR1 LNHDA and CDR2 SQIVND (reference sequence). Trimming removed 5 bases from V and 3 bases from J; junction bases left unmatched: 3. This CDR3 contains 14 residues. The CDR3 is CASSLAGGHYEQYF. The CDR3 coding sequence is TGTGCCAGTAGTCTAGCGGGGGGCCACTACGAGCAGTACTTC.

This clonotype was detected many times. Mismatch with germline at one junction end may stem from a read error. The V and J genes are TRBV6-1 and TRBJ2-7, with a possible D match to TRBD1 (6 bases). Germline V gene data show CDR1 as MNHNS and CDR2 as SASEGT. The CDR3 is 12 amino acids. The CDR3 reads CASRQDSYEQYF. As DNA, the CDR3 is TGCGCCAGCAGACAGGACTCCTACGAGCAGTACTTC.

This clonotype occurred many times. V and J are TRBV12-3 or TRBV12-4 and TRBJ1-2; tentatively, D is TRBD1 (6 bases). The CDR3 runs 17 residues. Deletions cut 3 bases from V and 8 bases from J, with 25 bases between. CDR3 DNA sequence: TGTGCCAGCAGTTTGTCCCCTGGGGGGCTCGCCGGAGGCGGCTACACCTTC. This translates into CASSLSPGGLAGGGYTF.

This clonotype came up many times. The chain recombines TRBV6-5 with TRBJ1-1, with D maybe TRBD1 (6 bases). The CDR3 length is 14 residues. Germline-derived CDR1 and CDR2 are MNHEY and SVGAGI. Between the trimmed V and J ends, which lost 6 bases and 0 bases, there was a span of 11 bases. Written as DNA, the CDR3 is TGTGCCAGCAGAAACACAGGGATGAACACTGAAGCTTTCTTT. Amino acid sequence: CASRNTGMNTEAFF.

This clonotype was seen repeatedly, ten times or more. The chain has TRBV28 and TRBJ2-5; 7 nucleotides match TRBD1. Germline lookup yields CDR1 MDHEN and CDR2 SYDVKM. The CDR3 consists of 11 residues. The J segment lost 5 bases and the V segment lost 8 bases, leaving 2 bases of the junction unmatched. This CDR3 is CASARGETQYF. CDR3 DNA: TGTGCCAGCGCCAGGGGGGAGACCCAGTACTTC.

In this sample, this clonotype turned up a few times. The rearrangement uses TRBV6-1 and TRBJ2-3; TRBD2 aligns across 7 bases. V was pared by 6 bases and J by 6 bases, with 3 bases of the junction left unmatched. Per germline, CDR1 MNHNS and CDR2 SASEGT. CDR3 length: 12 amino acids. The CDR3 DNA reads as TGTGCCAGCAGCAAAGCGGGGGATACGCAGTATTTT. Translating it yields CASSKAGDTQYF.

This clonotype occurred many times. The genes are TRBV6-5 and TRBJ2-7; D is possibly TRBD1 (6 bases). The V and J ends lost 7 bases and 4 bases respectively, with 17 bases between them. Germline lookup yields CDR1 MNHEY and CDR2 SVGAGI. The CDR3 has 14 amino acids. In nucleotides, the CDR3 is TGTGCCAGCAAAGACCTTCGCAGGGGTTACGAGCAGTACTTC. It yields the protein CASKDLRRGYEQYF.

This clonotype was found many times. The chain joins TRBV28 to TRBJ1-3; D unclear. V lost 6 bases and J 4 bases, leaving 7 bases between the germline ends. The CDR3 has 12 residues. Per the germline V gene, CDR1 is MDHEN and CDR2 is SYDVKM. The CDR3 sequence: CASRRQGNTIYF. The CDR3 coding sequence is TGTGCCAGCAGACGCCAGGGAAACACCATATATTTT.

This clonotype was observed at least ten times. The chain is built from TRBV20-1 and TRBJ1-5; 10 nucleotides match TRBD1. After removal of 0 bases from V and 1 base from J, the junction contained 6 bases not matched to a gene. CDR1 is DFQATT and CDR2 is SNEGSKA in the germline V gene (reference sequence). The CDR3 consists of 17 residues. CDR3 loop: CSARETGGVWSNQPQHF. CDR3 sequence (DNA): TGCAGTGCTAGAGAGACAGGGGGCGTTTGGAGCAATCAGCCCCAGCATTTT.

This clonotype came up many times. This rearrangement joins TRBV29-1 to TRBJ2-5; D not certain. V was pared by 0 bases and J by 1 base, with 18 bases between. Germline V gives CDR1 SQVTM, CDR2 ANQGSEA. The CDR3 is made up of 17 amino acids. The CDR3 here is CSVEDHRRAAPQETQYF. Here the CDR3 DNA reads TGCAGCGTTGAAGATCATCGCCGCGCAGCACCCCAAGAGACCCAGTACTTC.

This clonotype was seen many times. The chain links TRBV10-1 to TRBJ1-6; maybe TRBD1 (5 bases). The CDR3 length is 13 residues. Germline lookup yields CDR1 WNHNN and CDR2 SYGVQD (reference sequence). V dropped 7 bases and J dropped 11 bases, with 15 bases sitting between them. In DNA, the CDR3 is TGCGCCAGCAATCGAGGGGAAGGGACACCCCTCCACTTT. The encoded protein is CASNRGEGTPLHF.